Following are 16 T cell receptor beta chains from one sample sequenced in a study of identical twins. From the 5' RACE reads, TCRdb called clonotypes with MiXCR, one entry per CDR3 protein. In the table there are more than 650,000 distinct CDR3 sequences, roughly 6.2% of which are singletons. The specimen sequenced was naive T cells sorted from blood. The origin of the receptors is a man younger than 35 in good health.

In this sample, this clonotype turned up many times. The chain employs TRBV20-1 and TRBJ1-2; 10 bases line up with TRBD1. Germline-derived CDR1 and CDR2 are DFQATT and SNEGSKA (reference sequence). V lost 5 bases to trimming and J lost 7 bases; unmatched junction nucleotides: 10. This CDR3 contains 14 residues. This chain's CDR3 is CSAPETGGLGGYTF. The DNA of the CDR3 is TGCAGTGCTCCCGAGACAGGGGGCTTAGGTGGCTACACCTTC.

This clonotype was observed a few times. The V call is TRBV7-3, the J call TRBJ1-1; 10 nucleotides align to TRBD1. There are 14 residues in the CDR3. The germline CDR1 and CDR2 sequences are SGHTA and FQGTGA. Losses at the gene ends were 5 bases for V and 11 bases for J; bases not matched to a gene: 11. The CDR3 sequence is CASSPGTGAIGAFF. Written as DNA, the CDR3 is TGTGCCAGCAGCCCTGGGACAGGGGCCATAGGGGCTTTCTTT. The full variable domain, with the rest looked up from reference TRBV7-3 and TRBJ1-1, is GAGVSQTPSNKVTEKGKYVELRCDPISGHTALYWYRQSLGQGPEFLIYFQGTGAADDSGLPNDRFFAVRPEGSVSTLKIQRTERGDSAVYLCASSPGTGAIGAFFGQGTRLTVV.

This clonotype was counted at least ten times. This chain connects TRBV29-1 to TRBJ2-5, with a weak D call TRBD1 (6 bases). Between the trimmed V and J ends, which lost 6 bases and 5 bases, there was a span of 19 bases. The germline V gene encodes CDR1 SQVTM and CDR2 ANQGSEA. The CDR3 sequence is 14 residues long. The CDR3 protein is CSVPGHSFGETQYF. The DNA for the CDR3 is TGCAGCGTGCCGGGACACTCTTTCGGGGAGACCCAGTACTTC.

This clonotype was counted a few times. The rearrangement uses TRBV15 and TRBJ1-6; the match to TRBD1 covers 9 bases. CDR1 and CDR2 (germline): LNHNV, YYDKDF (reference sequence). The CDR3 runs to 16 residues. V shed 3 bases and J 14 bases; nucleotides not matched to a gene: 14. CDR3 protein: CATSRGQGPSWRALHF. The CDR3 DNA reads as TGTGCCACCAGCAGGGGACAGGGACCTTCCTGGAGAGCCCTCCACTTT.

This clonotype occurred a few times. The genes are TRBV2 and TRBJ1-1; D gene unclear. Trimming removed 6 bases from V and 4 bases from J, with 18 bases in between. The CDR3 totals 15 residues. Germline CDR1 and CDR2: SNHLY and FYNNEI. CDR3: CASRPLTREGTEAFF. The CDR3 bases are TGTGCCAGCAGGCCCTTGACGAGGGAGGGCACTGAAGCTTTCTTT.

In its sample, this clonotype was seen a few times. V and J are TRBV20-1 and TRBJ2-7; D may be TRBD2 (5 bases). This CDR3 has 13 residues. Trimming cost V 2 bases and J 2 bases, with 10 bases left between them. Per germline, CDR1 DFQATT and CDR2 SNEGSKA (reference sequence). In DNA, the CDR3 is TGCAGTGCTAGAACGGGAAGGGCCTACGAGCAGTACTTC. The encoded protein is CSARTGRAYEQYF.

This clonotype was detected many times. V is TRBV12-3 or TRBV12-4 and J is TRBJ1-5, with D tentatively TRBD1 (5 bases). Trimming pared 5 bases from V and 3 bases from J, leaving 14 bases between. The length of the CDR3 is 15 residues. CDR3 protein: CASSLGDGNNQPQHF. CDR3 coding DNA: TGTGCCAGCAGTCTGGGGGACGGAAACAATCAGCCCCAGCATTTT.

This clonotype was seen once. The V and J genes are TRBV15 and TRBJ2-3, with 10 bases lining up with TRBD2. V was pared by 3 bases and J by 4 bases, with 7 bases of the junction left unmatched. CDR1 and CDR2 (germline): LNHNV, YYDKDF (reference sequence). The CDR3 loop spans 16 amino acids. CDR3: CATSSPLGTSADTQYF. The CDR3, as DNA: TGTGCCACCAGCAGCCCCCTAGGGACTAGCGCAGATACGCAGTATTTT.

This clonotype appeared many times. The chain is built from TRBV7-2 and TRBJ2-7; 9 nucleotides match TRBD2. Trimming at V came to 0 bases and at J to 6 bases, leaving 6 bases not matched to a gene. There are 15 residues in the CDR3. Germline lookup yields CDR1 SGHTA and CDR2 FQGNSA. CDR3 in DNA: TGTGCCAGCAGCTTAGCGGGGACTAGCTTACGCGAGCAGTACTTC. Residues: CASSLAGTSLREQYF.

This clonotype was counted a few times. This sequence joins TRBV10-3 and TRBJ2-1; D unresolved. CDR3 length: 12 amino acids. Germline loops: CDR1 ENHRY, CDR2 SYGVKD. The V and J ends lost 1 base and 5 bases respectively, with 3 bases between them. This CDR3 is CAISELDNEQFF. The CDR3 DNA reads TGTGCCATCAGTGAGTTGGACAATGAGCAGTTCTTC.

This clonotype came up once. The chain is built from TRBV7-6 and TRBJ2-3; D is perhaps TRBD1 or TRBD2 (5 bases each). The CDR3 is made up of 13 amino acids. Deletions cut 5 bases from V and 6 bases from J, with 12 bases between. Germline values: CDR1 SGHVS, CDR2 FNYEAQ. The CDR3 bases are TGTGCCAGCAGCCCAAGGTGGGGGGATACGCAGTATTTT. Protein sequence: CASSPRWGDTQYF.

V gene TRBV5-1 combines with J gene TRBJ1-1; TRBD1 might be the D (5 bases). The V gene lost 4 bases and the J gene lost 9 bases, with 16 bases spanning the gap. The germline V gene has CDR1 SGHRS and CDR2 YFSETQ. This CDR3 contains 13 residues. The CDR3 DNA sequence: TGCGCCAGCAGCCAGGGACTTGATAATAAAGCTTTCTTT. Translated: CASSQGLDNKAFF.

The sample holds one count of this clonotype. This chain joins TRBV30 and TRBJ2-7; TRBD2 agrees at 10 bases. The CDR3 has 12 residues. CDR1 is GTSNPN, CDR2 SVGIG, per germline (reference sequence). V was clipped by 6 bases and J by 4 bases; unmatched bases: 3. The CDR3 is CACISGRYEQYF. DNA for the CDR3: TGTGCCTGTATTAGCGGGAGGTACGAGCAGTACTTC.

This clonotype was observed at least ten times. The rearrangement joins TRBV10-3 to TRBJ2-1; 8 bases fit TRBD2. Germline CDR1 and CDR2: ENHRY and SYGVKD. The CDR3 loop spans 14 amino acids. Trimming took 7 bases from V and 7 from J; bases not matched to a gene: 9. The CDR3: CAITSRPGGNEQFF. CDR3 sequence (DNA): TGTGCCATCACCTCTCGGCCGGGGGGGAATGAGCAGTTCTTC.

There are many counts of this clonotype. This chain uses TRBV29-1 with TRBJ2-1; 9 bases are shared with TRBD2. This CDR3 has 11 residues. The V and J ends lost 5 bases and 9 bases, in that order; junction bases with no gene match: 2. CDR1 is SQVTM and CDR2 is ANQGSEA in the germline V gene. The CDR3 sequence is CSVFSGSEQFF. The CDR3 DNA reads TGCAGCGTTTTTAGCGGGAGTGAGCAGTTCTTC.

This clonotype was observed a few times. The chain employs TRBV29-1 and TRBJ1-4; no firm D call. CDR3 length: 14 residues. Germline CDR1 SQVTM, CDR2 ANQGSEA. V was trimmed by 0 bases and J by 10 bases, leaving 15 bases between them. This chain's CDR3 is CSVEEGQFGGKLFF. CDR3 nucleotides: TGCAGCGTTGAAGAAGGGCAGTTTGGCGGAAAACTGTTTTTT.